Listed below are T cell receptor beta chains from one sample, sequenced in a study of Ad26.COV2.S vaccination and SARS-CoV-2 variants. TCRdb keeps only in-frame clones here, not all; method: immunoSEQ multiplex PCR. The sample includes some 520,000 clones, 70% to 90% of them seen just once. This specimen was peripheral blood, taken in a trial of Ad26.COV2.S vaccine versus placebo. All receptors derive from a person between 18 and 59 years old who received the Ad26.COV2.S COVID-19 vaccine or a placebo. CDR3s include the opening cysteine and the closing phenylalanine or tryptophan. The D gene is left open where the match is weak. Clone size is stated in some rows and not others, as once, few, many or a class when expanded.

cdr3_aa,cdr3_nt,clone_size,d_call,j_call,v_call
CASKTGSDYGYTF,TGCGCCAGCAAAACAGGGTCTGACTATGGCTACACCTTC,NA,NA,TRBJ1-2,TRBV5-1
CATSPAGGNTIYF,TGTGCCACCAGCCCTGCCGGGGGAAACACCATATATTTT,NA,NA,TRBJ1-3,TRBV15
CASSSIGLAVTGELFF,TGTGCCAGCAGTTCGATCGGACTAGCGGTCACCGGGGAGCTGTTTTTT,NA,TRBD2,TRBJ2-2,TRBV6-2/TRBV6-3
CASSLGQGGYGYTF,TGTGCCAGCAGCTTGGGACAGGGCGGCTATGGCTACACCTTC,once,TRBD1,TRBJ1-2,TRBV5-4
CASRVLPPGGAGTEAFF,TGTGCCAGCAGAGTTTTACCCCCCGGGGGCGCGGGCACTGAAGCTTTCTTT,NA,NA,TRBJ1-1,TRBV27
CASSKRDPYEQYF,TGTGCCAGTAGTAAGCGGGATCCCTACGAGCAGTACTTC,few,TRBD2,TRBJ2-7,TRBV19
CAWSVARNTGELFF,TGTGCCTGGAGTGTGGCGAGGAACACCGGGGAGCTGTTTTTT,NA,NA,TRBJ2-2,TRBV30
CASSLDNSNQPQHF,TGTGCCAGCAGCTTAGACAACTCTAATCAGCCCCAGCATTTT,NA,NA,TRBJ1-5,TRBV7-2
CASRLAGGQETQYF,TGCGCCAGTCGACTAGCGGGAGGTCAAGAGACCCAGTACTTC,NA,TRBD2,TRBJ2-5,TRBV5-1
CASSLHGLGLGDYGYTF,TGTGCCAGCAGCTTACATGGTCTGGGTTTGGGGGACTATGGCTACACCTTC,few,NA,TRBJ1-2,TRBV11-2
CASSFGGRTEAFF,TGTGCCAGCAGCTTTGGAGGGCGGACTGAAGCTTTCTTT,once,NA,TRBJ1-1,TRBV7-2
CASSSAPRAAFF,TGTGCCAGCAGTTCCGCCCCAAGGGCAGCTTTCTTT,NA,NA,TRBJ1-1,TRBV28
CASSLGASTDTQYF,TGTGCCAGCAGCCTGGGGGCTAGCACAGATACGCAGTATTTT,NA,NA,TRBJ2-3,TRBV27
CASSFQGAADTEAFF,TGTGCCAGCAGCTTCCAGGGGGCTGCAGACACTGAAGCTTTCTTT,NA,TRBD1,TRBJ1-1,TRBV13
CASSLVAGHEQYF,TGTGCCAGCAGCTTGGTGGCGGGCCACGAGCAGTACTTC,NA,NA,TRBJ2-7,TRBV11-3
CASNSGTGIYEQYF,TGTGCCAGTAATTCCGGGACAGGAATCTACGAGCAGTACTTC,NA,TRBD1,TRBJ2-7,TRBV19
CASSYSGGRYEQYF,TGTGCCAGCAGTTACTCTGGGGGCCGGTACGAGCAGTACTTC,NA,NA,TRBJ2-7,TRBV6-2/TRBV6-3
CASSQDPRAPFGYTF,TGCGCCAGCAGCCAAGACCCCAGGGCCCCCTTCGGCTACACCTTC,once,NA,TRBJ1-2,TRBV4-3
CASSQGFARGSYEQYF,TGTGCCAGCAGCCAAGGGTTTGCCAGGGGCTCCTACGAGCAGTACTTC,NA,NA,TRBJ2-7,TRBV4-2
CASSQDPHPLGNEQFF,TGTGCCAGCAGCCAAGATCCCCACCCCTTAGGGAATGAGCAGTTCTTC,NA,NA,TRBJ2-1,TRBV4-2
CASSSRDSYEQYF,TGTGCCAGCAGCTCCCGGGACAGCTACGAGCAGTACTTC,NA,TRBD1,TRBJ2-7,TRBV11-2
CASSLVGAQNTEAFF,TGTGCCAGCAGCTTAGTGGGGGCACAGAACACTGAAGCTTTCTTT,NA,NA,TRBJ1-1,TRBV7-2
CASSPLAGSIYNEQFF,TGTGCCAGCTCACCGCTAGCGGGATCAATCTACAATGAGCAGTTCTTC,NA,TRBD2,TRBJ2-1,TRBV18
CATSDLNEQYF,TGTGCCACCAGTGATTTAAACGAGCAGTACTTC,few,NA,TRBJ2-7,TRBV24-1
CASSLNLPNTGELFF,TGTGCCAGCAGCTTAAACCTCCCGAACACCGGGGAGCTGTTTTTT,NA,NA,TRBJ2-2,TRBV11-2
CASSQDGGRETQYF,TGTGCCAGCAGCCAGGACGGGGGACGGGAGACCCAGTACTTC,NA,NA,TRBJ2-5,TRBV14
CATNIGTGVANF,TGTGCCACCAATATAGGGACAGGGGTCGCGAACTTC,NA,TRBD1,TRBJ2-4,TRBV28
CASSENTVEQFF,TGTGCCAGCAGCGAAAATACCGTTGAGCAGTTCTTC,few,NA,TRBJ2-1,TRBV9
CASSRDGGELFF,TGTGCCAGCAGCCGGGACGGCGGGGAGCTGTTTTTT,NA,NA,TRBJ2-2,TRBV7-3
CASSQVESQETQYF,TGTGCCAGCAGCCAAGTCGAGTCACAAGAGACCCAGTACTTC,NA,NA,TRBJ2-5,TRBV4-2
CASSHAVGGDEQFF,TGTGCCAGCAGTCACGCGGTGGGGGGCGATGAGCAGTTCTTC,NA,NA,TRBJ2-1,TRBV6-4
CASSLAAGGAPTEQFF,TGTGCCAGCAGTTTAGCAGCGGGAGGCGCCCCAACAGAGCAGTTCTTC,NA,TRBD2,TRBJ2-1,TRBV28